This T cell receptor beta chain is drawn from a study of shared clonotypes between healthy human individuals (TCRdb year 2020). Regarding the study in general: The cohort included a few men and two women between 18 and 49 years of age. Between about 0.85 and 9.5 billion PBMCs per donor were obtained by leukapheresis. Per donor, three plates each were used for CD4 naive and CD4 memory, two for CD8 naive, and one for CD8 memory. To increase sequencing depth and limit assay-specific biases, TCR repertoire library preparation and sequencing were carried out by different laboratories using diverse techniques. To estimate repertoire size and how much clonotype sharing occurs between individuals, the study deeply sequenced the blood TCR repertoires of five or six healthy adults. The paper's findings and limits, for the study overall: Sampling was restricted to blood, and TCR repertoires in tissue are likely to differ from TCR repertoires in blood. Higher generation probabilities were observed for clonotypes shared by all four sorted-subset donors than for non-shared clonotypes. When a handful of donors were compared, the shared fraction of clonotypes was about 5% for naive CD4, roughly 3.4% for naive CD8, 2% to 2.5% for memory CD4, and about 0.36% for memory CD8. Estimated clonotype richness was generally larger for naive than for memory subsets. Rarefaction of sorted-subset datasets indicated incomplete sequencing despite the large sequencing depth. Because the study included a small number of donors, the genetic and exposure-history diversity represented was limited. Pairwise subsampling indicated that sequencing depth was expected to affect the degree of clonotype sharing among donors.

Reading the germline V gene (reference sequence) gives CDR1 LNHDA and CDR2 SQIVND. At the junction V is shortened by 9 bases and J by 5 bases; bases outside the gene matches: 3. Reading from cysteine to phenylalanine, the CDR3 counts 12 amino acids. The DNA shown is the 36-base CDR3, in frame from base 1. CD8 naive samples were CD45RO-negative cells positively selected for CCR7, giving a CD45RA+CCR7+ population that excluded TemRA cells. Donors were healthy HIV-negative adults with no recently reported acute infections or vaccinations. All donors were Caucasian adults living in Nashville, Tennessee, USA. Blood was obtained by leukapheresis, after which PBMCs were separated by Ficoll-Histopaque density gradient centrifugation and cryopreserved in liquid nitrogen vapor phase. Analytical flow cytometry was used to check the purity and quantity of each magnetically sorted T cell population. Each sorted fraction had its genomic DNA isolated and then quantified by UV absorbance on a Nanodrop 2000c.

TCR CDR3 regions were amplified from genomic DNA by multiplex PCR using the deep immunoSEQ assay. For each cell subset, the extracted genomic DNA was distributed evenly across all wells of several immunoSEQ 96-well plates, and each plate served as one replicate. For sorted subsets, 200 to 250 ng of genomic DNA, equivalent to around 30,000 T cell genomes, went into each replicate PCR. The purified libraries were quantified using a Qubit 3.0 fluorometer, sized with a Bioanalyzer 2100, and then quantified again using the KAPA Library Quantification kit. Every immunoSEQ 96-well plate was sequenced on a dedicated single-read 150-cycle Illumina NextSeq 550 flow cell. The authors processed their data as follows. Because the immunoSEQ output held only junctional sequences and lacked quality scores, the filtering could not match the filtering applied to full-length reads. Sequences were annotated with PyIR, a Python wrapper for IgBLAST v1.9, using IMGT germline references to assign V/J genes and CDR3. Any read was removed if the V/J assignment was weak (E-value above 1e-6), the CDR3 was missing, or the read contained stop codons, out-of-frame junctions, or ambiguous translated residues. V3J clonotypes were defined as sequences sharing an identical inferred V gene, J gene, and CDR3 amino acid sequence. To compute the percentage overlap between repertoires, the number of shared unique clonotypes was divided by the size of the smaller repertoire. Three approaches were used to assess repertoire richness: RTK rarefaction, the Chao1 estimator, and Recon v2.1 estimates of unobserved clonotypes. OLGA was used to compute generation probabilities for all TCRbeta clonotypes that the gDNA method yielded from a few donors. TCRdb carries this immuneACCESS record with in-frame sequences only. Its versions omit some clonotypes, under half of them owing to an unresolved V gene in the studies checked, with the rest unexplained. V, J and clone size are taken as reported in that table, and D and trimming were inferred from the DNA itself. The sample includes about 590,000 clones, with nearly 97% observed a single time. Of the sample, 0.11% falls within the top ten clones.

This clone has only one observation. Which antigen it targets is not known. Per-base qualities were not stored, and no clone one base away is much larger. The receptor comes from a woman aged 25 to 39 in good health. The V and J genes are TRBV19 and TRBJ2-1; 8 central nucleotides agree with TRBD2. Material for sequencing was naive CD8+ T cells sorted from blood. Reading the label with the study, this specimen's cell subset or site is: CD45RA+CCR7+. The CDR3 protein is CARLAADNEQFF. The DNA sequence reads TGTGCCAGACTAGCGGCAGACAATGAGCAGTTCTTC.